This T cell receptor beta chain appears in the sequencing data of a study of human T cells and chemical hapten exposure. Time point in this sample: patch test 1, 2 weeks after DPC sensitization. The treatment here: therapeutic diphenylcyclopropenone sensitization with weekly scalp DPC. TCRdb analysed the RACE reads with MiXCR anew, one entry per CDR3 protein. Here the sample spans tens of thousands of distinct CDR3 sequences, about 9.6% being singletons. CDR1 and CDR2 (germline): SQVTM, ANQGSEA. This CDR3 contains 12 residues. Trimming took off 8 bases at V and 4 bases at J, with 14 bases between the two ends.

This specimen consisted of whole blood, obtained in connection with sensitization to the hapten diphenylcyclopropenone (DPC). This sequence joins TRBV29-1 and TRBJ1-1, with no clear D. The clonotype was recovered from a woman in her thirties or forties with alopecia areata. Some clones in this sample may be carry-over from other donors' samples. DNA for the CDR3: TGCAGCCAATACAACGGCGTCACTGAAGCTTTCTTT. This gives the protein CSQYNGVTEAFF.